This T cell receptor beta chain is drawn from a study of post-analysis software for immune sequencing data (dated by TCRdb to the mid-2010s). A note on the overall study: Relapsing-remitting, secondary progressive and progressive-relapsing multiple sclerosis were recorded as disease courses, and subtype annotation was lacking for some patients. Patient repertoires were compared against some twelve previously published healthy control repertoires from donors aged 6 to 25 years. A subset of samples was prepared in parallel using single-end sample barcoding, then pooled and co-amplified after Illumina adapter ligation. Broad study findings and their caveats: Significantly lower normalized Chao1 diversity was found in multiple sclerosis patients than in controls, suggesting substantial peripheral T-cell clonal expansion. Direct clustering with F measure revealed strong co-clustering of samples prepared in the same batch, which led to a batch-effect correction. The multiple sclerosis patient group was slightly younger than the control group. Significantly higher frequencies in patients than in controls were found for about 5 TRBV segments, including TRBV5-6, TRBV5-1 and TRBV20-1.

Libraries were constructed by PCR. Sequencing was performed on an Illumina HiSeq 2500. Unique molecular identifiers were incorporated into TCR beta cDNA libraries to reduce PCR and sequencing biases. Every 1 to 10 million input T cells yielded roughly 0.5 million cDNA molecules, meaning each molecule approximated one T cell. The same protocol used for the earlier healthy control dataset was applied to prepare and sequence the patient libraries. Within a given batch, samples were prepared together, multiplexed and sequenced on the same HiSeq lane. On the study's bioinformatics: Raw barcoded reads were processed with MIGEC, discarding single-read molecular identifier groups before consensus assembly and CDR3 extraction. Clonotype tables were post-analysed with VDJtools, and diversity was normalized by down-sampling all datasets to the smallest sample size. To correct batch-related cross-sample contamination, repertoire overlap clustering matched CDR3 amino acid sequences but not nucleotide sequences. TCRdb took the public reads, trimmed them with fastp at Q25, ran MiXCR for clone calling and kept in-frame beta chains. One record per CDR3 amino acid sequence lists the most common genes and DNA. These V and J calls rely on TCRdb rather than the paper's analysis. The sample contains approximately 630,000 distinct CDR3 sequences, roughly three fifths of them found a single time. Roughly 10% of the sample belongs to the ten largest clones.

TCR beta repertoires were profiled from peripheral blood of 13 young patients with multiple sclerosis to demonstrate the VDJtools post-analysis software. Multiple sclerosis patients were children and adolescents aged about 6 to 15 years. The CDR3 covers 12 residues, taking in both the cysteine and the phenylalanine. The read is trimmed to its CDR3 DNA, 36 bases read in frame from base 1. The germline V gene yields SQVTM for CDR1 and ANQGSEA for CDR2. V sheds 4 bases and J sheds 6 bases, leaving 10 bases between their ends. In its sample, this clonotype was seen a few times. This clone's antigen is unknown. Base qualities were left out, and no much larger clone turns up one base away.

The specimen was blood. This TCR was recovered from a girl aged 2-10 years with multiple sclerosis. This sequence uses TRBV29-1 and TRBJ2-1; TRBD2 is a weak D gene call, 6 bases matching. The bases are TGCAGCGTTGCGCGGGGATTCAATGAGCAGTTCTTC. The resulting protein is CSVARGFNEQFF.